This T cell receptor beta chain was sequenced for a study of T cells in Graves' hyperthyroidism and ophthalmopathy. Study-level results: Stable hyperthyroidism was separated from ophthalmopathy by a model based on 13 V-J features. The majority of expanded thyroid clonotypes above 0.001 also appeared in blood.

Trimming shortened V by 1 base and J by 0 bases, and 9 bases separated the two germline ends. Germline V gene data show CDR1 as SGHDN and CDR2 as FVKESK. The CDR3 contains 15 residues. From RNA transcripts, TCR beta CDR3 regions were amplified. First-round RT-PCR targeting the TCR CDR3 was performed with the HTBI primer set. TCRdb passed the multiplex PCR reads through MiXCR, listing each CDR3 protein once. The sample shows about 400,000 distinct CDR3 sequences, more than 13% of them seen only once. Each diagnosis was grounded in clinical symptoms, serum thyroxine and TRAb, thyroid ultrasound, and orbital computed tomography. PBMCs were derived from under 13 ml fresh peripheral blood. Worth noting for this clonotype: Antigen: not known.

The TCR was taken from a woman aged 30 to 39 with Graves' hyperthyroidism. The rearrangement uses TRBV14 and TRBJ1-1, with D hard to call. Sequencing was performed on blood. This CDR3 reads CASSQGVRMNTEAFF. CDR3 nucleotides: TGTGCCAGCAGCCAAGGTGTCAGAATGAACACTGAAGCTTTCTTT. Looking up the rest from reference TRBV14 and TRBJ1-1 gives the full variable domain: EAGVTQFPSHSVIEKGQTVTLRCDPISGHDNLYWYRRVMGKEIKFLLHFVKESKQDESGMPNNRFLAERTGGTYSTLKVQPAELEDSGVYFCASSQGVRMNTEAFFGQGTRLTVV.